This T cell receptor (beta chain) was sequenced for a study of T-cell reconstitution after alpha-beta-depleted transplantation in children. Study findings and constraints: Recipient T cells and thymic progenitors that survived gave rise to the high TCRbeta diversity observed at day 60 in some patients. Several hundred expanded graft clones reportedly gave rise to the alpha-beta T cells present about two months after transplant. Newly produced T cells mostly accounted for T-cell counts and diversity one year post-transplant.

This clonotype turned up a few times. The antigen remains unidentified. The CDR3 runs to 14 residues. Germline V lookup: CDR1 SEHNR, CDR2 FQNEAQ (reference sequence). V was cut by 1 base and J by 6 bases, with 13 bases left in between. Using unique molecular identifiers, the investigators prepared the TCRbeta library. TCRdb used MiXCR to reprocess the PCR reads, holding one entry per CDR3 protein. Of around 700,000 distinct CDR3 sequences listed, less than 15% are singletons. The clonotype comes from a girl aged 2 to 10 with congenital amegakaryocytic thrombocytopenia, due to receive a stem cell transplant. V and J are TRBV7-9 and TRBJ2-7; D uncertain. Sequencing used PBMCs, obtained before TCRalphabeta/CD19-depleted stem cell transplant. The CDR3 bases are TGTGCCAGCAGCTTAGTTCTGGTCCCTCTCGAGCAGTACTTC. Encoded protein: CASSLVLVPLEQYF. The full variable domain, with the rest looked up from reference TRBV7-9 and TRBJ2-7, is DTGVSQNPRHKITKRGQNVTFRCDPISEHNRLYWYRQTLGQGPEFLTYFQNEAQLEKSRLLSDRFSAERPKGSFSTLEIQRTEQGDSAMYLCASSLVLVPLEQYFGPGTRLTVT.